The 31 T cell receptor beta chains below were found in one sample sequenced in a study of T cells in localized non-small cell lung cancer. Sequenced by immunoSEQ multiplex PCR; TCRdb stores in-frame clones only, minus some. The sample contains some 13,000 clones, more than 70% of which appear only once. This specimen was peripheral blood, taken before any cancer treatment. These receptor sequences come from a male donor aged 60 or older with stage III lung adenocarcinoma.

The chain joins TRBV11-2 to TRBJ1-6, with 11 bases that match TRBD1. The CDR3 spans 18 residues. Losses at the gene ends were 3 bases for V and 8 bases for J; bases not matched to a gene: 12. Per germline, CDR1 SGHAT and CDR2 FQNNGV. CDR3 region: CASSFTPGQGVVDSPLHF. CDR3 bases: TGTGCCAGCAGCTTCACTCCGGGACAGGGGGTTGTAGATTCACCCCTCCACTTT.

This clone showed up just once. This rearrangement joins TRBV5-4 to TRBJ2-1; 12 positions agree with TRBD2. The germline V gene has CDR1 SGHNT and CDR2 YYREEE (reference sequence). This CDR3 has 16 residues. V was clipped by 3 bases and J by 10 bases; unmatched bases: 11. The chain's CDR3 is CASSSGLAGRSEEQFF. The CDR3 DNA follows: TGTGCCAGCAGCTCTGGACTAGCGGGGCGTTCTGAGGAGCAGTTCTTC.

CDR3 coding DNA: TGTGCCAGCAGCTTCGCCGGGACAGCAGATACGCAGTATTTT. This gives the protein CASSFAGTADTQYF. The chain carries TRBV11-3 and TRBJ2-3, with 7 positions matching TRBD1. The V segment lost 3 bases and the J segment 4 bases; nucleotides outside the gene matches: 4. The CDR3 covers 14 residues. From germline, CDR1 is SGHNT and CDR2 YENEEA.

This clone occurred a few times. The rearrangement links TRBV7-9 to TRBJ1-5; 10 positions agree with TRBD1. CDR1 and CDR2 (germline): SEHNR, FQNEAQ (reference sequence). With V trimmed by 5 bases and J by 9 bases, 13 bases remained unmatched. The CDR3 is made up of 16 amino acids. Here the CDR3 reads CASSVTGTGAVGPQHF. DNA of the CDR3: TGTGCCAGCAGCGTTACCGGGACAGGGGCCGTAGGGCCCCAGCATTTT.

The chain is built from TRBV21-1 and TRBJ2-7. TRBV21-1 is classified as a pseudogene. The CDR3 runs to 17 residues. The CDR3 region is CASSKEGGLPPSYEQYF. In DNA, the CDR3 is TGTGCCAGCAGCAAAGAGGGTGGTCTCCCGCCCAGCTACGAGCAGTACTTC.

The chain couples TRBV28 to TRBJ2-7, with 9 bases aligning to TRBD2. Germline V gives CDR1 MDHEN, CDR2 SYDVKM. This CDR3 comprises 14 residues. J gave up 2 bases and V 8 bases, and 7 bases lay outside the gene matches. This CDR3 is CASGTIAGAYEQYF. CDR3 in DNA: TGTGCCAGCGGTACAATAGCGGGGGCCTACGAGCAGTACTTC.

V and J are TRBV19 and TRBJ2-7; 10 bases are a match to TRBD1. The germline V gene encodes CDR1 LNHDA and CDR2 SQIVND (reference sequence). There are 16 residues in the CDR3. J lost 2 bases, V lost 5 bases, and 9 bases had no gene match. CDR3 DNA: TGTGCCAGTAGTGCCCTGACAGGGGGCCAAACCTACGAGCAGTACTTC. Translated: CASSALTGGQTYEQYF. The full variable domain, with the rest looked up from reference TRBV19 and TRBJ2-7, is DGGITQSPKYLFRKEGQNVTLSCEQNLNHDAMYWYRQDPGQGLRLIYYSQIVNDFQKGDIAEGYSVSREKKESFPLTVTSAQKNPTAFYLCASSALTGGQTYEQYFGPGTRLTVT.

The genes are TRBV4-2 and TRBJ2-2; D remains ambiguous. CDR1 is LGHNA and CDR2 is YNFKEQ in the germline V gene. The CDR3 length is 13 residues. V lost 3 bases to trimming and J lost 1 base, with 3 bases between them. The CDR3 reads CASSQRNTGELFF. CDR3 bases: TGTGCCAGCAGCCAGCGGAACACCGGGGAGCTGTTTTTT.

V gene TRBV2 combines with J gene TRBJ1-1, with a weak D call TRBD1 (6 bases). V was pared by 3 bases and J by 1 base, with 12 bases between. Germline-derived CDR1 and CDR2 are SNHLY and FYNNEI. This CDR3 region has 15 residues. CDR3 nucleotide sequence: TGTGCCAGCAGTGAGGGGGGCAGAGCGAACACTGAAGCTTTCTTT. This sequence encodes CASSEGGRANTEAFF.

The V gene is TRBV5-4, the J gene TRBJ1-2; D perhaps matches TRBD1 (5 bases). Germline CDR1 reads SGHNT; CDR2 reads YYREEE (reference sequence). Between the trimmed V and J ends, which lost 2 bases and 3 bases, there was a span of 8 bases. The CDR3 extends over 13 amino acids. The CDR3 region has the DNA TGTGCCAGCAGCTTTGACAGAGACTATGGCTACACCTTC. Its translation: CASSFDRDYGYTF. Full variable domain (missing parts from reference TRBV5-4 and TRBJ1-2): ETGVTQSPTHLIKTRGQQVTLRCSSQSGHNTVSWYQQALGQGPQFIFQYYREEENGRGNFPPRFSGLQFPNYSSELNVNALELDDSALYLCASSFDRDYGYTFGSGTRLTVV.

This clone was seen a single time. The chain joins TRBV5-4 to TRBJ1-5, with 9 bases lining up with TRBD1. Germline CDR1 is SGHNT and CDR2 is YYREEE (reference sequence). The length of the CDR3 is 15 residues. The trim removed 4 bases at V and 1 base at J, leaving 3 bases unmatched. CDR3 DNA sequence: TGTGCCAGCAGCCCTGGGACAGGGAGCAATCAGCCCCAGCATTTT. This translates into CASSPGTGSNQPQHF.

The V call is TRBV5-6, the J call TRBJ1-1; D call uncertain. This CDR3 has 14 residues. CDR1 and CDR2 from the germline V gene are SGHDT and YYEEEE. V dropped 1 base and J dropped 5 bases, with 12 bases sitting between them. CDR3 DNA: TGTGCCAGCAGCTTGTGGTCTTGGGGAACTGAAGCTTTCTTT. It specifies CASSLWSWGTEAFF.

The chain carries TRBV5-6 and TRBJ1-4; 7 nucleotides align to TRBD1. The germline gives CDR1 SGHDT, CDR2 YYEEEE. V shed 3 bases and J 6 bases; nucleotides not matched to a gene: 8. The CDR3 loop spans 15 amino acids. As DNA, the CDR3 is TGTGCCAGCAGCTCCAACAGGGGATTGGATGAAAAACTGTTTTTT. Translated, it gives CASSSNRGLDEKLFF.

The V call is TRBV6-1, the J call TRBJ1-2, with no clear D. V lost 6 bases and J 5 bases, leaving 13 bases between the germline ends. CDR3 size: 13 residues. Germline CDR1 and CDR2: MNHNS and SASEGT. The CDR3 is CASSQTAVYGYTF. The CDR3, as DNA: TGTGCCAGCAGCCAAACGGCGGTGTATGGCTACACCTTC.

The genes are TRBV6-6 and TRBJ1-2, with 9 nucleotides matching TRBD1. V shed 5 bases, J shed 4 bases, and the junction held 5 bases outside the gene matches. Germline V gives CDR1 MNHNY, CDR2 SVGAGI (reference sequence). CDR3 size: 14 residues. The DNA for the CDR3 is TGTGCCAGCAGTACCGGGACAGGGTCCTATGGCTACACCTTC. Protein sequence: CASSTGTGSYGYTF.

This chain connects TRBV7-6 to TRBJ1-1; TRBD1 is a possible D gene (6 bases). This CDR3 spans 13 amino acids. Germline V gene lookup returns CDR1 SGHVS and CDR2 FNYEAQ. Trimming removed 5 bases at V and 1 base at J, with 8 bases between. DNA for the CDR3: TGTGCCAGCAGCCAGGACAGGAACACTGAAGCTTTCTTT. Its translation: CASSQDRNTEAFF.

In the case of this clone: It differs at one base from a far larger clone, so likely a read error. The V and J genes are TRBV2 and TRBJ2-7; D gene ambiguous. The germline CDR1 and CDR2 sequences are SNHLY and FYNNEI. The CDR3 is 15 amino acids. CDR3 sequence reads: CASRAISSYNSPLHF. The CDR3, as DNA: TGTGCCAGCCGGGCGATTAGCTCCTATAATTCACCCCTCCACTTC.

This clone was counted only a few times. The CDR3 is CASTVGGRTDTQYF. The CDR3 DNA follows: TGTGCCAGCACCGTGGGGGGCCGCACAGATACGCAGTATTTT. The chain recombines TRBV6-1 with TRBJ2-3; D assignment may be TRBD1 or TRBD2 (6 bases each). In germline, CDR1 is MNHNS, CDR2 SASEGT. With 7 bases removed from V and 1 base from J, the gap between germline ends came to 12 bases. The CDR3 runs 14 residues.

The chain joins TRBV15 to TRBJ1-5; TRBD1 matches 7 bases. The CDR3 has 17 amino acids. The germline gives CDR1 LNHNV, CDR2 YYDKDF (reference sequence). With 0 bases clipped from V and 5 bases from J, the junction kept 10 bases outside the gene matches. CDR3 in DNA: TGTGCCACCAGCAGAGATCTATTGGGACAGCAATATCAGCCCCAGCATTTT. Its protein product is CATSRDLLGQQYQPQHF. Variable domain in full (rest from reference TRBV15 and TRBJ1-5): DAMVIQNPRYQVTQFGKPVTLSCSQTLNHNVMYWYQQKSSQAPKLLFHYYDKDFNNEADTPDNFQSRRPNTSFCFLDIRSPGLGDTAMYLCATSRDLLGQQYQPQHFGDGTRLSIL.

This clone was seen a few times. The chain uses TRBV19 and TRBJ1-1; the D is unclear. CDR1 LNHDA and CDR2 SQIVND come from the germline V gene (reference sequence). This CDR3 contains 13 residues. V was shortened by 5 bases and J by 1 base, with 8 bases between the two germline ends. The CDR3 protein is CASSWAGNTEAFF. DNA of the CDR3: TGTGCCAGTAGTTGGGCAGGGAACACTGAAGCTTTCTTT.

J is TRBJ2-7 and V is TRBV6-6, with a weak D call TRBD2 (5 bases). V dropped 0 bases and J dropped 2 bases, with 11 bases sitting between them. The CDR3 has 15 residues. The V gene's germline CDR1 is MNHNY and CDR2 SVGAGI (reference sequence). The CDR3 DNA reads as TGTGCCAGCAGTTACTCGACTCGGGGTCCCTACGAGCAGTACTTC. Its protein is CASSYSTRGPYEQYF.

The chain recombines TRBV28 with TRBJ1-2; possibly TRBD1 for D (5 bases). This CDR3 is 13 amino acids long. Germline V gene data show CDR1 as MDHEN and CDR2 as SYDVKM. V gave up 5 bases and J gave up 4 bases, with 11 bases separating them. The CDR3 sequence: CASSRGTLYGYTF. Written as DNA, the CDR3 is TGTGCCAGCAGTCGCGGGACTCTCTATGGCTACACCTTC.

The V and J genes are TRBV19 and TRBJ2-2; 8 bases are a match to TRBD1. V trimming: 10 bases; J trimming: 3 bases; junction bases outside the gene matches: 16. The germline V gene has CDR1 LNHDA and CDR2 SQIVND (reference sequence). The CDR3 is 17 amino acids. The CDR3 sequence: CATTPTGQAWDTGELFF. The CDR3, as DNA: TGTGCCACAACCCCCACGGGACAGGCTTGGGACACCGGGGAGCTGTTTTTT.

V and J are TRBV7-2 and TRBJ2-5; D might be TRBD2 (5 bases). The V and J ends lost 5 bases and 1 base respectively, with 14 bases between them. Germline V CDR1 and CDR2: SGHTA, FQGNSA. CDR3 size: 15 residues. The chain's CDR3 is CASSPSQRSQETQYF. The DNA for the CDR3 is TGTGCCAGCAGCCCATCTCAGCGGTCCCAAGAGACCCAGTACTTC.

The rearrangement uses TRBV30 and TRBJ1-1, with D possibly matching TRBD1 (6 bases). V was trimmed by 4 bases and J by 1 base, leaving 16 bases between them. Germline lookup yields CDR1 GTSNPN and CDR2 SVGIG (reference sequence). CDR3 size: 15 residues. The chain's CDR3 is CAWNSGDWRNTEAFF. CDR3 coding DNA: TGTGCCTGGAATTCAGGGGATTGGAGGAACACTGAAGCTTTCTTT. Filled out from reference TRBV30 and TRBJ1-1, the complete variable domain reads SQTIHQWPATLVQPVGSPLSLECTVEGTSNPNLYWYRQAAGRGLQLLFYSVGIGQISSEVPQNLSASRPQDRQFILSSKKLLLSDSGFYLCAWNSGDWRNTEAFFGQGTRLTVV.

The chain combines TRBV5-1 with TRBJ2-3; a possible D gene is TRBD1 (5 bases). Germline-derived CDR1 and CDR2 are SGHRS and YFSETQ. Trimming left V 3 bases short and J 1 base short, with 9 bases between. The CDR3 consists of 14 residues. The CDR3: CASSWGGGTDTQYF. In DNA, the CDR3 is TGCGCCAGCAGCTGGGGCGGAGGCACAGATACGCAGTATTTT.

The J gene is TRBJ1-2, the V gene TRBV10-2; D remains unclear. CDR1 is WSHSY, CDR2 SAAADI, per germline. The ends were cut back, 3 bases at V and 7 bases at J, with 18 bases in the middle. This CDR3 region has 15 residues. The CDR3 reads CASSEFPRTRGGYTF. In nucleotides, the CDR3 is TGCGCCAGCAGTGAATTTCCGCGGACTAGAGGTGGCTACACCTTC.

V and J are TRBV5-1 and TRBJ2-5, with 8 positions matching TRBD1. The J call may be wrong; the DNA end is better matched by TRBJ2-7. This CDR3 is 14 amino acids long. Germline V gives CDR1 SGHRS, CDR2 YFSETQ. CDR3 amino acids: CASSLGDRFSEQYF. DNA for the CDR3: TGCGCCAGCAGCTTAGGGGACAGGTTCTCCGAGCAGTACTTC.

The rearrangement joins TRBV10-1 to TRBJ2-1; D remains unclear. CDR3 size: 11 residues. CDR1 is WNHNN, CDR2 SYGVQD, per germline (reference sequence). V shed 5 bases and J shed 9 bases, with 8 bases lying between them. CDR3: CASSKGIEQFF. In nucleotides, the CDR3 is TGCGCCAGCAGTAAGGGAATTGAGCAGTTCTTC.

The rearrangement links TRBV11-3 to TRBJ2-7, with unresolved D. Looked up from germline, CDR1 is SGHNT and CDR2 is YENEEA. Deletions cut 5 bases from V and 7 bases from J, with 12 bases between. The CDR3 covers 12 residues. CDR3 sequence reads: CASSREGFEQYF. In nucleotides, the CDR3 is TGTGCCAGCAGCCGTGAAGGTTTTGAGCAGTACTTC.

This chain uses TRBV19 with TRBJ2-3, with 12 bases fitting TRBD2. Germline values: CDR1 LNHDA, CDR2 SQIVND (reference sequence). V dropped 6 bases and J dropped 3; count of bases not matched to a gene: 4. The CDR3 is 15 residues long. CDR3 sequence: CASSASGRGTDTQYF. CDR3 in DNA: TGTGCCAGTAGCGCTAGCGGGAGGGGGACAGATACGCAGTATTTT. Looking up the rest from reference TRBV19 and TRBJ2-3 gives the full variable domain: DGGITQSPKYLFRKEGQNVTLSCEQNLNHDAMYWYRQDPGQGLRLIYYSQIVNDFQKGDIAEGYSVSREKKESFPLTVTSAQKNPTAFYLCASSASGRGTDTQYFGPGTRLTVL.